Presented here are 25 T cell receptor beta chains from one specimen sequenced in a study of cytotoxic CD8 clonotypes in ibrutinib-treated CLL (dated by TCRdb to the early 2020s). Interpreted using the paper, the time point label stands for: around 25 months on ibrutinib. Preparation of the library involved the immunoSEQ multiplex PCR assay. TCRdb mirrors the immuneACCESS table, restricted to in-frame sequences. Some clones are absent from its copies; in checked studies, under half trace to an unresolved V gene, and the reason for the others is unknown. Across this sample there are about 130,000 clones, with approximately 85% seen only once. The top ten hold 2% to 2.5% of the sample. The sample in question was PBMCs, obtained after 24 months of ibrutinib treatment. All receptors come from a human donor with chronic lymphocytic leukemia.

This sequence joins TRBV19 and TRBJ1-3; D unclear. Germline CDR1 LNHDA, CDR2 SQIVND (reference sequence). V was clipped by 6 bases and J by 8 bases, with 23 bases between them. The CDR3 is made up of 16 amino acids. The CDR3 loop reads CASSLTRRLGSDTIYF. CDR3 bases: TGTGCCAGTAGCCTCACACGGCGCTTGGGCTCGGACACCATATATTTT.

The chain has TRBV5-1 and TRBJ2-3; 7 bases are shared with TRBD2. Trimming removed 4 bases from V and 0 bases from J; junction bases left unmatched: 11. The germline V gene has CDR1 SGHRS and CDR2 YFSETQ. The CDR3 totals 17 residues. CDR3 protein: CASSLGRLADSTDTQYF. CDR3 DNA sequence: TGCGCCAGCAGCCTCGGGCGACTAGCAGACAGCACAGATACGCAGTATTTT.

The rearrangement joins TRBV9 to TRBJ2-7; tentative D call: TRBD1 (5 bases). The CDR3 runs 15 residues. Germline V CDR1 and CDR2: SGDLS, YYNGEE. Trimming took off 2 bases at V and 5 bases at J, with 17 bases between the two ends. In DNA form, the CDR3 reads TGTGCCAGCAGCGTTACTTCAGGGCTAGGCGACGAGCAGTACTTC. This sequence encodes CASSVTSGLGDEQYF.

The genes are TRBV7-3 and TRBJ2-3, with 8 bases lining up with TRBD2. V dropped 3 bases and J dropped 6; count of bases not matched to a gene: 8. CDR3 size: 15 residues. The germline CDR1 and CDR2 sequences are SGHTA and FQGTGA. CDR3 region: CASSFVGGAADTQYF. The CDR3 nucleotides read TGTGCCAGCAGCTTCGTCGGGGGGGCCGCTGATACGCAGTATTTT.

The chain combines TRBV4-3 with TRBJ1-1; D is uncertain. Germline CDR1 LGHNA, CDR2 YSLEER. Between the trimmed V and J ends, which lost 2 bases and 0 bases, there was a span of 10 bases. There are 15 residues in the CDR3. The CDR3 sequence is CASSQYTALNTEAFF. The CDR3 bases are TGCGCCAGCAGCCAATATACAGCTTTGAACACTGAAGCTTTCTTT.

This chain connects TRBV7-9 to TRBJ1-2; TRBD1 agrees at 7 bases. CDR1 and CDR2 (germline): SEHNR, FQNEAQ (reference sequence). The CDR3 is made up of 14 amino acids. Germline trimming cut 5 bases from V and 6 bases from J; bases unmatched to any gene: 9. CDR3 protein: CASSVTGVNDGYTF. CDR3 in DNA: TGTGCCAGCAGCGTCACAGGGGTGAATGATGGCTACACCTTC.

CDR3 region: CASSVTQSYGYTF. Here the CDR3 DNA reads TGTGCCAGCAGTGTGACACAGAGCTATGGCTACACCTTC. This rearrangement joins TRBV2 to TRBJ1-2; D unresolved. The V and J ends lost 4 bases and 4 bases respectively, with 10 bases between them. CDR1 is SNHLY, CDR2 FYNNEI, per germline. The CDR3 runs to 13 residues.

The chain recombines TRBV7-2 with TRBJ1-3; unclear D gene. Germline V gene lookup returns CDR1 SGHTA and CDR2 FQGNSA. The germline V and J ends were trimmed by 4 bases and 2 bases, with 6 bases remaining between them. The CDR3 runs 13 residues. The CDR3 region is CASSSGAGNTIYF. CDR3 DNA: TGTGCCAGCAGCTCCGGGGCTGGAAACACCATATATTTT.

This chain links TRBV23-1 with TRBJ2-7; 7 bases map to TRBD2. TRBV23-1 is filed as an ORF, its function uncertain. V lost 4 bases and J lost 0; bases outside the gene matches: 12. The CDR3 totals 17 residues. CDR3 sequence: CASSPCRGDPNSYEQYF. CDR3 bases: TGCGCCAGCAGTCCCTGTCGGGGGGATCCCAACTCCTACGAGCAGTACTTC.

The chain combines TRBV28 with TRBJ2-3, with D possibly matching TRBD2 (6 bases). CDR3 length: 14 amino acids. Per germline, CDR1 MDHEN and CDR2 SYDVKM. The V and J ends lost 6 bases and 1 base respectively, with 11 bases between them. The CDR3 nucleotides are TGTGCCAGCAGGGCGTGGGGGGGCACAGATACGCAGTATTTT. It is translated as CASRAWGGTDTQYF.

For the CDR3, the DNA is TGTGCCAGCAGCGTAGCCCCCGAGGGCGGGAACACTGAAGCTTTCTTT. It codes for CASSVAPEGGNTEAFF. The chain employs TRBV9 and TRBJ1-1; D is undetermined. V was trimmed by 0 bases and J by 1 base, leaving 13 bases between them. CDR1 is SGDLS, CDR2 YYNGEE, per germline. CDR3 size: 16 residues.

The chain uses TRBV27 and TRBJ2-2; D is possibly TRBD2 (5 bases). The CDR3 has 16 residues. Germline V lookup: CDR1 MNHEY, CDR2 SMNVEV (reference sequence). V was cut by 4 bases and J by 1 base, with 13 bases left in between. The CDR3 DNA is TGTGCCAGCAGTTACGACGAAGGGAGGAACACCGGGGAGCTGTTTTTT. Amino acids: CASSYDEGRNTGELFF.

The count of this clone is one. The gene calls are TRBV4-3 and TRBJ2-7; 15 bases are shared with TRBD2. Germline CDR1 reads LGHNA; CDR2 reads YSLEER. Unmatched junction bases numbered 2, after V lost 1 base and J lost 7 bases. CDR3 size: 15 residues. CDR3 nucleotides: TGCGCCAGCAGCCAAGGGACTAGCGGGAGGGGTGAGCAGTACTTC. Amino acid sequence: CASSQGTSGRGEQYF.

The chain uses TRBV18 and TRBJ1-1, with D uncertain. The CDR3 extends over 13 amino acids. The V gene's germline CDR1 is KGHSH and CDR2 LQKENI. V dropped 1 base and J dropped 5 bases, with 8 bases sitting between them. The CDR3 loop reads CASSPQGVTEAFF. The CDR3 DNA reads as TGTGCCAGCTCACCACAAGGTGTTACTGAAGCTTTCTTT.

The gene calls are TRBV29-1 and TRBJ1-4; 9 bases map to TRBD1. The length of the CDR3 is 14 residues. Germline CDR1 SQVTM, CDR2 ANQGSEA. Germline trimming cut 6 bases from V and 3 bases from J; bases unmatched to any gene: 5. The CDR3, as DNA: TGCAGCGTAAAAAACAGGGGGCCTAATGAAAAACTGTTTTTT. Its protein product is CSVKNRGPNEKLFF.

This chain links TRBV7-3 with TRBJ2-1; 11 bases are shared with TRBD2. The trim removed 3 bases at V and 7 bases at J, leaving 5 bases unmatched. The V gene's germline CDR1 is SGHTA and CDR2 FQGTGA. The CDR3 runs to 15 residues. CDR3 nucleotides: TGTGCCAGCAGCTTTAGCGGGGGGGCCCAAAATGAGCAGTTCTTC. Protein product: CASSFSGGAQNEQFF. Together with reference TRBV7-3 and TRBJ2-1, the CDR3 gives the full variable domain: GAGVSQTPSNKVTEKGKYVELRCDPISGHTALYWYRQSLGQGPEFLIYFQGTGAADDSGLPNDRFFAVRPEGSVSTLKIQRTERGDSAVYLCASSFSGGAQNEQFFGPGTRLTVL.

The rearrangement joins TRBV4-2 to TRBJ2-7; 12 nucleotides agree with TRBD2. J was trimmed by 7 bases and V by 1 base; bases with no gene match: 8. The CDR3 is 16 amino acids. Germline CDR1 reads LGHNA; CDR2 reads YNFKEQ. The CDR3 spells CASSQASLAGGGEQYF. CDR3 DNA sequence: TGTGCCAGCAGCCAAGCGTCACTAGCGGGAGGAGGGGAGCAGTACTTC.

This rearrangement joins TRBV2 to TRBJ2-5, with 7 nucleotides matching TRBD1. This CDR3 has 12 residues. From germline, CDR1 is SNHLY and CDR2 FYNNEI. Unmatched junction bases numbered 3, after V lost 9 bases and J lost 2 bases. CDR3 DNA sequence: TGTGCCAGAGGGACAGAGCAAGAGACCCAGTACTTC. Translating gives CARGTEQETQYF.

The chain employs TRBV21-1 and TRBJ2-7. TRBV21-1 is deemed a pseudogene. CDR3 length: 14 residues. The CDR3, as DNA: TGTGCCAGCAGCAAAACGGGGGCTCAAAGCCCCCTCCACTTC. This translates into CASSKTGAQSPLHF.

The rearrangement joins TRBV27 to TRBJ1-2; 10 positions agree with TRBD1. V lost 3 bases to trimming and J lost 7 bases; unmatched junction nucleotides: 14. The CDR3 length is 17 residues. The germline CDR1 and CDR2 sequences are MNHEY and SMNVEV (reference sequence). DNA for the CDR3: TGTGCCAGCAGTTTTAAGACAGGGGGCTTAAGCTGGAGTGGCTACACCTTC. This translates into CASSFKTGGLSWSGYTF.

V is TRBV23-1 and J is TRBJ1-5; TRBD1 might be the D (6 bases). TRBV23-1 is an ORF; its function is uncertain. V lost 3 bases, J lost 1 base, and 22 bases lay in between. This CDR3 comprises 19 residues. For the CDR3, the DNA is TGCGCCAGCAGTCAGCCATTGCGAGGGCAGGGGAAAAGCAATCAGCCCCAGCATTTT. It specifies CASSQPLRGQGKSNQPQHF.

The V call is TRBV11-2, the J call TRBJ1-3, with D uncertain. The germline CDR1 and CDR2 sequences are SGHAT and FQNNGV. Trimming cost V 3 bases and J 4 bases, with 7 bases left between them. The CDR3 is 13 residues long. CDR3: CASSFGMGNTIYF. In nucleotides, the CDR3 is TGTGCCAGCAGCTTTGGGATGGGAAACACCATATATTTT.

The chain links TRBV18 to TRBJ2-7, with 7 bases lining up with TRBD2. V shed 5 bases, J shed 2 bases, and the junction held 6 bases outside the gene matches. Looked up from germline, CDR1 is KGHSH and CDR2 is LQKENI. This CDR3 region has 14 residues. CDR3 loop: CASSIGEGTYEQYF. CDR3 in DNA: TGTGCCAGCTCAATAGGGGAGGGAACCTACGAGCAGTACTTC.

The chain is built from TRBV5-4 and TRBJ1-2; the D gene is possibly TRBD1 (6 bases). CDR3 length: 13 amino acids. Trimming took 1 base from V and 6 from J, leaving 10 bases between them. The germline gives CDR1 SGHNT, CDR2 YYREEE (reference sequence). The chain's CDR3 is CASSLTGTDGYTF. The CDR3 DNA sequence: TGTGCCAGCAGCTTGACAGGGACCGATGGCTACACCTTC.

This chain uses TRBV19 with TRBJ1-4; D perhaps matches TRBD1 (6 bases). This CDR3 contains 15 residues. Germline V gives CDR1 LNHDA, CDR2 SQIVND (reference sequence). Trimming pared 5 bases from V and 8 bases from J, leaving 18 bases between. The CDR3 sequence: CASSSWTEWGEKLFF. CDR3 in DNA: TGTGCCAGTAGTTCCTGGACAGAATGGGGGGAAAAACTGTTTTTT.